The rows below give T cell receptor beta chains drawn from one sample of a study of T cells expressing NK-cell markers. TCRdb processed the 5' RACE reads again and assigns one entry to each CDR3 protein, with no DNA. The listing contains about 370,000 distinct CDR3 sequences. The sequencing input was blood T cells: a sorted CD56 or NKG2C T cell subset, CD4+ or CD8+ T cells, or bulk PBMC T cells (not recorded which). Receptors were obtained from a woman in her fifties or sixties in good health. Both conserved end residues are part of each CDR3.

>TRBJ1-1|TRBV24-1
CATRSPKGAEAFF
>TRBJ2-7|TRBV12-3/TRBV12-4
CASSLAGGHTNEQYF
>TRBJ2-2|TRBV24-1
CATSDSLGLGAGELFF
>TRBJ2-1|TRBV10-1
CASSRGWGAEGNEQFF
>TRBJ2-1|TRBV6-4
CASRPSVRAGGPYNEQFF
>TRBJ2-1|TRBV7-9
CASSRRGGTYNEQFF
>TRBJ2-5|TRBV24-1
CATSEAGTRKTQYF
>TRBJ2-3|TRBV20-1
CSARDTKADTQYF
>TRBJ2-7|TRBV7-9
CASSILDRAYEQYF
>TRBJ2-1|TRBV29-1
CSVEDRAGVDEQFF
>TRBJ2-2|TRBV27
CASSLPGAGITGELFF
>TRBJ2-2|TRBV29-1
CSVGGRLSGELFF
>TRBJ1-6|TRBV29-1
CSVYQGANSPLHF
>TRBJ1-2|TRBV29-1
CSEAPGLRSYTF
>TRBJ2-3|TRBV7-6
CASSLPGQGASTQYF
>TRBJ2-2|TRBV7-8
CASSTTDLLNTGELFF
>TRBJ2-3|TRBV19
CASSNIGSRLADTQYF
>TRBJ2-5|TRBV6-6
CASSSSLRQGAIETQYF
>TRBJ2-3|TRBV7-8
CASSLAMDTQYF
>TRBJ1-6|TRBV3-1
CASRHRDKNSPLHF
>TRBJ2-3|TRBV27
CASMRLLPREDTQYF
>TRBJ1-2|TRBV6-5
CASRNGEAGGYTF
>TRBJ2-1|TRBV29-1
CIVIAGGFNEQFF
>TRBJ1-3|TRBV25-1
CASSEGVGGGNTIYF
>TRBJ2-7|TRBV28
CASRETGKAYEQYF
>TRBJ2-3|TRBV7-2
CASSPSGGWGTDTQYF
>TRBJ2-4|TRBV11-3
CASSFGQNIQYF